Here is one T cell receptor beta chain with its context. This sample is part of a study of blood T cell repertoires in COVID-19. On the study more broadly: Nucleic acid was either cDNA or gDNA, and it came from T cells, B-cell-depleted T cells, or PBMCs.

The CDR3 has 14 amino acids. Germline-derived CDR1 and CDR2 are SGHKS and YYEKEE (reference sequence). V lost 4 bases, J lost 0 bases, and 11 bases lay in between. Under the authors' procedure: The authors estimated nucleated cell counts from reference gene primer amplification. Sequencing used immunoSEQ multiplex PCR; TCRdb keeps in-frame clones, though not all of them. That table gives V, J and clone size, and the DNA gave D and trimming. The sample lists some 150,000 clones, around 80% occurring once. This TCR derives from a woman between 50 and 59 years old in a cohort sampled during active or convalescent COVID-19. The sample was peripheral blood. The rearrangement uses TRBV5-5 and TRBJ2-7; D gene uncertain. DNA of the CDR3: TGTGCCAGCAGCATAACACCTAGCTCCTACGAGCAGTACTTC. Translation: CASSITPSSYEQYF. Drawing the rest from reference TRBV5-5 and TRBJ2-7, the complete variable domain is DAGVTQSPTHLIKTRGQQVTLRCSPISGHKSVSWYQQVLGQGPQFIFQYYEKEERGRGNFPDRFSARQFPNYSSELNVNALLLGDSALYLCASSITPSSYEQYFGPGTRLTVT.